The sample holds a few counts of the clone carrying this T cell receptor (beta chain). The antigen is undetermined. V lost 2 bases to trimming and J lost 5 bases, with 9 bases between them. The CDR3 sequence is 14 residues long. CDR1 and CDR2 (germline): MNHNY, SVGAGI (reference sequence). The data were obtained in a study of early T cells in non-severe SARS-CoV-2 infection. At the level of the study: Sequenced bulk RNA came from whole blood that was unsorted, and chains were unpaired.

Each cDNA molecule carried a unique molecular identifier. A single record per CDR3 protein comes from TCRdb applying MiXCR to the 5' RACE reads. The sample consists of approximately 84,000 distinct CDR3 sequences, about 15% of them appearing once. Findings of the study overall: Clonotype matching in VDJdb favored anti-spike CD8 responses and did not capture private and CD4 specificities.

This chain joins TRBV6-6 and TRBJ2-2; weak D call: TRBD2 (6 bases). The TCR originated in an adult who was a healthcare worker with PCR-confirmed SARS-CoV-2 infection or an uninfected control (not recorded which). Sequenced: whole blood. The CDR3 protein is CASSYGGETGELFF. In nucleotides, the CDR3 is TGTGCCAGCAGTTACGGAGGGGAAACCGGGGAGCTGTTTTTT.